This TCR beta chain emerged from a study of shared clonotypes between healthy human individuals. Across the study: Aged 18 to 49, the donors were two women and a few men. Each donor's CD8 memory used one plate, CD8 naive two, each CD4 subset three.

Regarding this clone: Its antigen remains unidentified.

V lost 11 bases, J lost 0 bases, and 10 bases lay in between. The length of the CDR3 is 12 residues. Germline assignment: CDR1 SNHLY and CDR2 FYNNEI. Assay used: immunoSEQ multiplex PCR; TCRdb lists only in-frame clones, some missing. The sample holds approximately 350,000 clones; 90% to 97% are singletons and the top ten take about 0.34%. The study's findings and limits: The small donor group covered limited genetic and exposure diversity.

The receptor's source is a man younger than 45 in good health. Input material: memory CD8+ T cells sorted from blood. Subset described: CD45RO+ cells pooled with CCR7-negative TemRA cells. The rearrangement joins TRBV2 to TRBJ2-5; a possible D gene is TRBD2 (6 bases). DNA for the CDR3: TGTGCCTGCCGGGACTACCAAGAGACCCAGTACTTC. It specifies CACRDYQETQYF.